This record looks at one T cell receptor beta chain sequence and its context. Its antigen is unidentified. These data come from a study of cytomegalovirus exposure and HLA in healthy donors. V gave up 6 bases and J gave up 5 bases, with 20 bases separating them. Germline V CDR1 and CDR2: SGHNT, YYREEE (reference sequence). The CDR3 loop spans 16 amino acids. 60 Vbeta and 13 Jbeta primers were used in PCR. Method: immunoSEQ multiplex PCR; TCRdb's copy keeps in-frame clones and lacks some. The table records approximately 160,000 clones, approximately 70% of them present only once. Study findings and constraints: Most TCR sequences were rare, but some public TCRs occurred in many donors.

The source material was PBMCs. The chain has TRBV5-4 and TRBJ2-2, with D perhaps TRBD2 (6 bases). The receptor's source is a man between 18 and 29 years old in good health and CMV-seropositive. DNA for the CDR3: TGTGCCAGCAACTCAGGAGGGGTTTCTCGTACCGGGGAGCTGTTTTTT. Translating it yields CASNSGGVSRTGELFF.